This TCR beta chain originates from a study of T cell responses to AZD1222 COVID-19 vaccine. Study-level background: Analysis merged second doses at about 4 or about 12 weeks.

This CDR3 has 15 residues. Germline values: CDR1 SEHNR, CDR2 FQNEAQ (reference sequence). V lost 5 bases to trimming and J lost 0 bases, with 14 bases between them. Profiling relied on immunoSEQ multiplex PCR, and the TCRdb table lists in-frame clones only, not all of them. The repertoire holds 100,000 to 150,000 clones, 88% seen once, with about 6% in the top ten. The TCR originated in an adult in good health. The chain joins TRBV7-9 to TRBJ2-7; no definite D call. The starting material was peripheral blood, obtained on day 0 of AZD1222 vaccination. The CDR3 DNA reads as TGTGCCAGCAGCCGAGGACCCTTGAGCTCCTACGAGCAGTACTTC. Amino acid sequence: CASSRGPLSSYEQYF.